The 28 T cell receptor beta chains presented below share a single source sample, sequenced in a study of tumor and adjacent non-tumor tissue in lung cancer. TCRbeta libraries were built with three rounds of nested PCR, modified from ARM-PCR. TCRdb fed the multiplex PCR reads into MiXCR, producing one record per CDR3 protein. The sample shows about 120,000 distinct CDR3 sequences, approximately 71% of them seen only once. The template was RNA from unsorted bulk tissue. The sequencing sample was made of lung tumor tissue. The receptor set was obtained from a man aged 30-40 years with non-small cell lung cancer.

Concerning this clonotype itself: A read error may produce the germline difference seen at one junction end. CDR3: CVSSVGTGYIF. The CDR3 DNA follows: TGTGTCAGCAGCGTAGGGACTGGTTACATCTTC. The rearrangement uses TRBV12-3 or TRBV12-4 and TRBJ1-2; a weak D match, TRBD1 (5 bases). The CDR3 loop spans 11 amino acids.

As regards this clonotype: A read error may produce the germline difference seen at one junction end. The chain employs TRBV6-6 and TRBJ2-1; D perhaps matches TRBD2 (6 bases). The germline V gene encodes CDR1 MNHNY and CDR2 SVGAGI (reference sequence). The CDR3 contains 16 residues. The CDR3 DNA sequence: TGTGCCAGCAGCTCCTCAAGAGGGCGGGGTTACAATGAGCAGTTATTC. Translated, it gives CASSSSRGRGYNEQLF.

Remarks on this clonotype: One end of the junction fails to match germline, which may point to a read error. This sequence joins TRBV11-2 and TRBJ1-1; 9 positions match TRBD1. Germline V gene data show CDR1 as SGHAT and CDR2 as FQNNGV. There are 15 residues in the CDR3. CDR3 amino acids: CDSSARQGVNTEAFF. The CDR3 nucleotides read TGTGACAGCAGCGCCCGACAGGGGGTGAACACAGAAGCTTTCTTT.

As for this clonotype: A much larger clone sits a single nucleotide away, making a read error possible. This chain links TRBV20-1 with TRBJ2-1; D possibly corresponds to TRBD2 (6 bases). The CDR3 consists of 14 residues. Looked up from germline, CDR1 is DFQATT and CDR2 is SNEGSKA (reference sequence). The CDR3 nucleotides read TGCAGTGCTAGCTCCTGGAGGGGCTACAATGTGCAGTTCTTC. It is translated as CSASSWRGYNVQFF.

Concerning this clonotype itself: A much bigger clone sits one base away, suggesting this may be a read error. The V gene is TRBV6-5, the J gene TRBJ1-2, with D possibly matching TRBD1 (6 bases). The CDR3 is made up of 14 amino acids. CDR1 is MNHEY, CDR2 SVGAGI, per germline. Trimming took off 6 bases at V and 6 bases at J, with 17 bases between the two ends. CDR3 DNA sequence: TGTGCCAGCAGCCCTGACAGGATTACCAATGGCTACACCTTC. Residues: CASSPDRITNGYTF.

A note on this clonotype: A much larger clonotype is one base distant, so this may be a read error. This chain connects TRBV6-5 to TRBJ1-3; D gene unclear. Germline CDR1 MNHEY, CDR2 SVGAGI. This CDR3 comprises 16 residues. V was trimmed by 5 bases and J by 0 bases, leaving 14 bases between them. The CDR3: CASSHGRTRSGNTIYF. Here the CDR3 DNA reads TGTGCCAGCAGTCACGGGCGGACTCGCTCTGGAAACACCATATATTTT.

This clonotype has at least ten counts. The chain is built from TRBV11-1 and TRBJ2-5; D might be TRBD2 (6 bases). Germline loops: CDR1 SGHAT, CDR2 FQDESV (reference sequence). V lost 3 bases, J lost 4 bases, and 12 bases lay in between. This CDR3 contains 14 residues. The CDR3 reads CASSLTSGVETQYF. The CDR3 bases are TGTGCCAGCAGCTTGACGTCGGGGGTAGAGACCCAGTACTTC.

The chain uses TRBV20-1 and TRBJ2-7, with D perhaps matching TRBD1 (5 bases). V was clipped by 3 bases and J by 3 bases, with 18 bases between them. This CDR3 has 15 amino acids. The germline gives CDR1 DFQATT, CDR2 SNEGSKA (reference sequence). CDR3 residues: CSASLPIGASYEQYF. The CDR3 nucleotides read TGCAGTGCTAGTCTCCCGATAGGGGCCAGCTACGAGCAGTACTTC.

Ten or more counts support this clonotype. V gene TRBV12-3 or TRBV12-4 combines with J gene TRBJ1-5, with 9 bases lining up with TRBD1. Trimming cost V 5 bases and J 2 bases; bases outside gene matches: 4. This CDR3 has 15 amino acids. This chain's CDR3 is CASSLGTGRNQPQHF. The CDR3 bases are TGTGCCAGCAGTCTAGGGACAGGGCGCAATCAGCCCCAGCATTTT.

This clonotype was counted ten times or more. The CDR3 loop reads CSVAGGARENYNEQFF. In nucleotides, the CDR3 is TGCAGCGTAGCGGGGGGGGCGAGGGAGAATTACAATGAGCAGTTCTTC. The V and J genes are TRBV29-1 and TRBJ2-1, with 10 bases fitting TRBD2. The CDR3 loop spans 16 amino acids. Looked up from germline, CDR1 is SQVTM and CDR2 is ANQGSEA. The V segment lost 6 bases and the J segment 4 bases; nucleotides outside the gene matches: 12.

This chain uses TRBV6-5 with TRBJ2-2; 9 nucleotides align to TRBD1. V lost 7 bases to trimming and J lost 2 bases; unmatched junction nucleotides: 8. Germline CDR1 MNHEY, CDR2 SVGAGI. CDR3 length equals 16 residues. In DNA form, the CDR3 reads TGTGCCAGCACCCTAGGGGGACAGGGCAACACCGGGGAGCTGTTTTTT. As protein: CASTLGGQGNTGELFF.

This clonotype was counted ten times or more. The chain employs TRBV29-1 and TRBJ2-5; possibly TRBD2 for D (5 bases). The V end lost 1 base, the J end lost 5 bases, and 17 bases lay between the germline ends. The CDR3 covers 15 residues. From germline, CDR1 is SQVTM and CDR2 ANQGSEA. The CDR3 sequence is CSVEGVRGNAETQYF. The DNA of the CDR3 is TGCAGCGTTGAAGGGGTCCGAGGGAATGCGGAGACCCAGTACTTC.

For this clonotype: A single base separates this from a much larger clone, so it may be a read error. The chain is built from TRBV29-1 and TRBJ1-2; D is ambiguous. Trimming shortened V by 6 bases and J by 8 bases, and 13 bases separated the two germline ends. This CDR3 is 11 amino acids long. Germline V gene data show CDR1 as SQVTM and CDR2 as ANQGSEA. CDR3 DNA: TGCAGCGTGGTGACGAAGGTGGGCTACACCTTC. The encoded protein is CSVVTKVGYTF.

The rearrangement joins TRBV11-3 to TRBJ2-7; D is undetermined. The CDR3 spans 13 residues. Germline V CDR1 and CDR2: SGHNT, YENEEA. The V end lost 10 bases, the J end lost 0 bases, and 13 bases lay between the germline ends. Here the CDR3 DNA reads TGTGCCACTCAGCCGGAGCGCTCCTACGAGCAGTACTTC. This codes for CATQPERSYEQYF.

The gene calls are TRBV20-1 and TRBJ2-1, with 13 nucleotides matching TRBD2. The length of the CDR3 is 17 residues. The germline V gene has CDR1 DFQATT and CDR2 SNEGSKA (reference sequence). Here the CDR3 reads CSVNQWTSGSSYNEQFF. CDR3 nucleotide sequence: TGCAGCGTTAATCAGTGGACTAGCGGGAGCTCCTACAATGAGCAGTTCTTC.

On this clonotype itself: Relative to the germline gene, one junction end is altered; a read error may explain this. The chain links TRBV20-1 to TRBJ1-4; the D gene is possibly TRBD1 (6 bases). The germline V gene encodes CDR1 DFQATT and CDR2 SNEGSKA (reference sequence). CDR3 length: 13 amino acids. The CDR3 sequence: CSVRQDGNEKLFF. In DNA form, the CDR3 reads TGCAGTGTTAGACAGGATGGGAATGAAAAACTGTTTTTT.

This clonotype was seen repeatedly, ten times or more. The chain couples TRBV20-1 to TRBJ2-3, with D unclear. Per the germline V gene, CDR1 is DFQATT and CDR2 is SNEGSKA (reference sequence). V was shortened by 4 bases and J by 4 bases, with 15 bases between the two germline ends. This CDR3 region has 14 residues. CDR3 bases: TGCAGTGCTATTAACCCCCTCCTCCCAGATACGCAGTATTTT. Encoded protein: CSAINPLLPDTQYF.

Regarding this clonotype: Relative to the germline gene, one junction end is altered; a read error may explain this. The chain carries TRBV11-2 and TRBJ2-4, with a tentative D call TRBD1 (5 bases). Per the germline V gene, CDR1 is SGHAT and CDR2 is FQNNGV. CDR3 length: 11 amino acids. In nucleotides, the CDR3 is TGTGCCAGCAACCCACCGGACACAGAGGACTTC. This encodes CASNPPDTEDF.

As for this clonotype: A much more abundant neighbour one base away suggests this may be a read error. The rearrangement joins TRBV10-2 to TRBJ2-1, with D hard to call. Germline CDR1 is WSHSY and CDR2 is SAAADI. The CDR3 sequence is 12 residues long. CDR3 residues: CTSSERRNEQFF. The CDR3 DNA is TGCACCAGCAGTGAGAGGCGGAATGAGCAGTTCTTC.

Worth noting for this clonotype: One junction end disagrees with the germline gene, perhaps due to a read error. The chain is built from TRBV20-1 and TRBJ2-1, with D perhaps matching TRBD2 (6 bases). The CDR3 spans 14 residues. Germline-derived CDR1 and CDR2 are DFQATT and SNEGSKA (reference sequence). Here the CDR3 DNA reads TGTAGTGTTAGAGATAGCGGCTCCTACAATGAGCAGTTCTTC. As protein: CSVRDSGSYNEQFF.

As to this clonotype: An end of the junction does not agree with germline; a read error may underlie this. The chain employs TRBV6-6 and TRBJ1-6, with a tentative D call TRBD1 (5 bases). In germline, CDR1 is MNHNY, CDR2 SVGAGI (reference sequence). The length of the CDR3 is 16 residues. CDR3 region: CTSSGGEAGVYSPLHF. CDR3 bases: TGTACCAGCAGTGGGGGAGAGGCGGGGGTTTATTCACCCCTCCACTTT.

In the case of this clonotype: One end of the junction is discordant with germline, which a read error may explain. The chain joins TRBV6-5 to TRBJ1-5; weak D call: TRBD1 (5 bases). Germline-derived CDR1 and CDR2 are MNHEY and SVGAGI. The CDR3 covers 17 residues. CDR3 in amino acids: CASSSTPPGWGSQPHHF. The CDR3 region has the DNA TGTGCTAGCAGCTCGACCCCCCCTGGATGGGGCAGTCAGCCCCATCATTTT.

V usage is TRBV5-1 and J usage is TRBJ1-1; 9 nucleotides line up with TRBD1. Germline values: CDR1 SGHRS, CDR2 YFSETQ. V was clipped by 6 bases and J by 5 bases; unmatched bases: 8. This CDR3 has 14 residues. Written as DNA, the CDR3 is TGCGCCAGCAACTTTGGGACAGGGAATACTGAAGCTTTCTTT. Translation gives CASNFGTGNTEAFF.

This clonotype was picked up many times. The chain links TRBV12-3 or TRBV12-4 to TRBJ1-1; no reliable D call. The CDR3 spans 13 residues. Trimming pared 5 bases from V and 1 base from J, leaving 8 bases between. The CDR3 sequence: CASSAETNTEAFF. The CDR3 DNA reads as TGTGCCAGCAGTGCCGAGACGAACACTGAAGCTTTCTTT.

On this clonotype: Mismatch with germline at one junction end may stem from a read error. J is TRBJ2-3 and V is TRBV4-1; D is unclear. The V gene's germline CDR1 is MGHRA and CDR2 YSYEKL. The CDR3 is 16 residues long. The CDR3 is CTSRPSNYQSIDTQYF. As DNA, the CDR3 is TGCACCAGCAGGCCCAGTAACTACCAGAGCATAGATACGCAGTATTTT.

In the case of this clonotype: A much bigger clone sits one base away, suggesting this may be a read error. The V gene is TRBV6-5, the J gene TRBJ2-1; D perhaps matches TRBD2 (5 bases). Germline values: CDR1 MNHEY, CDR2 SVGAGI. The CDR3 has 13 amino acids. V shed 5 bases and J shed 5 bases, with 10 bases lying between them. The CDR3 DNA reads TGTGCCAGCAGTCAAACTAGGGACAATGAGCAGTTCTTC. It is translated as CASSQTRDNEQFF.

Turning to this clonotype: A read error may explain this, as a much larger clone is one base away. The chain couples TRBV14 to TRBJ2-7; D gene unclear. Trimming removed 4 bases at V and 0 bases at J, with 7 bases between. Germline V CDR1 and CDR2: SGHDN, FVKESK. CDR3 length: 13 residues. The CDR3 bases are TGTGCCAGCAGCCGAGACCTCTCCTACGAGCAGTACTTC. This sequence encodes CASSRDLSYEQYF.

The chain joins TRBV12-3 or TRBV12-4 to TRBJ2-1, with D possibly matching TRBD2 (5 bases). The CDR3 is 13 residues long. The germline V and J ends were trimmed by 11 bases and 8 bases, with 19 bases remaining between them. The CDR3 reads CAGQRSARDEQFF. The CDR3 DNA sequence: TGTGCCGGTCAGCGGAGCGCTAGGGATGAGCAGTTCTTC.